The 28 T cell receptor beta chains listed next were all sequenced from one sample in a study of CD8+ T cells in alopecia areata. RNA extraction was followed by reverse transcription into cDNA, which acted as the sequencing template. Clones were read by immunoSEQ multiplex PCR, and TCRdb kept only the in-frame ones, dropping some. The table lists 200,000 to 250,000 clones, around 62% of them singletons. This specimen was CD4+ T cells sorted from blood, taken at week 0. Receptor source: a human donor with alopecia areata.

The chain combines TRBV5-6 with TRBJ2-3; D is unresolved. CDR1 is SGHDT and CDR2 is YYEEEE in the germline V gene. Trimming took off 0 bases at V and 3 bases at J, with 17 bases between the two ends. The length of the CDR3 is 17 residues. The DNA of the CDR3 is TGTGCCAGCAGCTTGGCTGTTACCTCCCCGAGGACAGATACGCAGTATTTT. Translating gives CASSLAVTSPRTDTQYF. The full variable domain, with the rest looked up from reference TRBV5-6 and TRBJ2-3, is DAGVTQSPTHLIKTRGQQVTLRCSPKSGHDTVSWYQQALGQGPQFIFQYYEEEERQRGNFPDRFSGHQFPNYSSELNVNALLLGDSALYLCASSLAVTSPRTDTQYFGPGTRLTVL.

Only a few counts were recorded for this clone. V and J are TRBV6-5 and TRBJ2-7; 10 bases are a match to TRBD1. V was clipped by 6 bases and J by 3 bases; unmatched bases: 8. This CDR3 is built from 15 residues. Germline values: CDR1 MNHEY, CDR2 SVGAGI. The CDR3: CASRISGTGVYEQYF. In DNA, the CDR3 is TGTGCCAGCAGAATCTCCGGGACAGGGGTCTACGAGCAGTACTTC.

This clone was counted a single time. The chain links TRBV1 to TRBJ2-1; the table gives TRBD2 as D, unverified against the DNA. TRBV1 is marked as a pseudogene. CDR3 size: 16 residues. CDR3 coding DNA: TGCACCAGCAGCCAAGGAGCGGGGAGCTCCTACAATGAGCAGTTCTTC. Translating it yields CTSSQGAGSSYNEQFF.

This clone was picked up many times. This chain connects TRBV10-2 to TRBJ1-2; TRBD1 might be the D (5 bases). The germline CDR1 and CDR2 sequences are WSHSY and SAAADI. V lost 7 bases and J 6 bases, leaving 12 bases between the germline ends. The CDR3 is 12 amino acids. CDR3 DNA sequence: TGCGCCAGCAACAGACAGAAGGATGGCTACACCTTC. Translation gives CASNRQKDGYTF.

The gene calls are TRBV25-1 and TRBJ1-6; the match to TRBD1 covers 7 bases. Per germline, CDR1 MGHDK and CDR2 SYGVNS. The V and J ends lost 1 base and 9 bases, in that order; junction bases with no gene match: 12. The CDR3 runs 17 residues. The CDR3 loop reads CASSEFSTGSLGSPLHF. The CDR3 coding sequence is TGTGCCAGCAGTGAATTCTCGACAGGGAGCTTAGGTTCACCCCTCCACTTT.

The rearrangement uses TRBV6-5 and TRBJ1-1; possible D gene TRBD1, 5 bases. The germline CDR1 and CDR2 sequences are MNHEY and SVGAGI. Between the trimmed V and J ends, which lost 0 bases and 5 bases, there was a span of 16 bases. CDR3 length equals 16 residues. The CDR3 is CASSYSWGAGWTEAFF. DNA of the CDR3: TGTGCCAGCAGTTACTCATGGGGCGCGGGCTGGACTGAAGCTTTCTTT.

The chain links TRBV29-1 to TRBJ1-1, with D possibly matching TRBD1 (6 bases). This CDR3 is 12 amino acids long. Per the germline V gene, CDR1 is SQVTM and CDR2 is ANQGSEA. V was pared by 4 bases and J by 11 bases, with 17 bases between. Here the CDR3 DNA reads TGCAGCGTTGTTGATTTCGGGGGCTTGGCTTTCTTT. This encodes CSVVDFGGLAFF.

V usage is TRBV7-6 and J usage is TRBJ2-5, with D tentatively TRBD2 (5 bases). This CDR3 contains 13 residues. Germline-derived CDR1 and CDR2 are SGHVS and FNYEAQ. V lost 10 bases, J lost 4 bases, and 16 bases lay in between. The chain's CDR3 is CAIKPKEAETQYF. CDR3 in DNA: TGTGCCATCAAACCTAAGGAGGCAGAGACCCAGTACTTC.

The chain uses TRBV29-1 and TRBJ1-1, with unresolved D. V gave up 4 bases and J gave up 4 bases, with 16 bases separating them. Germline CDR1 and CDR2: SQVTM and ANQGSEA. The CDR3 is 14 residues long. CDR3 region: CSVGKRLSRTEAFF. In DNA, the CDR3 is TGCAGCGTTGGGAAGAGGTTGAGTCGCACTGAAGCTTTCTTT.

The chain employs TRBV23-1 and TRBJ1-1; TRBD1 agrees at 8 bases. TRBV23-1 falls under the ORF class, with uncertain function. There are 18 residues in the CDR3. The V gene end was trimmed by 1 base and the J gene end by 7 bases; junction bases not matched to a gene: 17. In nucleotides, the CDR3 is TGCGCCAGCAGTCAATATCCCCCAGGACAGGGTCTCCCAGGTGAAGCTTTCTTT. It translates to CASSQYPPGQGLPGEAFF.

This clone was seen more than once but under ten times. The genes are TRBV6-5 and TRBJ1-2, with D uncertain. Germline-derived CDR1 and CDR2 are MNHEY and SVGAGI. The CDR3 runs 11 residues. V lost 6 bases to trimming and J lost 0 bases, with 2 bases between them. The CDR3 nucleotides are TGTGCCAGCAGGGCTAACTATGGCTACACCTTC. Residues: CASRANYGYTF.

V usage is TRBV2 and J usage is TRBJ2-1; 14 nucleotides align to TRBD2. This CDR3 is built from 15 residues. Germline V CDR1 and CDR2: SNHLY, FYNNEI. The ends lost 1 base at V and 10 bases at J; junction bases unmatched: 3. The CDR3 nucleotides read TGTGCCAGCAGTGAAGGACTAGCGGGAGGGCGAGAGCAGTTCTTC. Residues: CASSEGLAGGREQFF.

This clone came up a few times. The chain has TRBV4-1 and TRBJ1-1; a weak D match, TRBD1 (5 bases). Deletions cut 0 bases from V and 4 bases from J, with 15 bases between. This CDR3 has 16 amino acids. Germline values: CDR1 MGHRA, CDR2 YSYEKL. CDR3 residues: CASSQDVGVLPTEAFF. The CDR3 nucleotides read TGCGCCAGCAGCCAAGACGTGGGGGTGTTGCCCACTGAAGCTTTCTTT.

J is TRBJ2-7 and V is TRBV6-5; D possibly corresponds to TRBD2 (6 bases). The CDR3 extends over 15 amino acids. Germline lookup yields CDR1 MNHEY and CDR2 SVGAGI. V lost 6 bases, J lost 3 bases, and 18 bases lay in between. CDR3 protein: CASRSRDGTRYEQYF. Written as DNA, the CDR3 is TGTGCCAGCAGAAGTCGGGACGGGACTCGCTACGAGCAGTACTTC.

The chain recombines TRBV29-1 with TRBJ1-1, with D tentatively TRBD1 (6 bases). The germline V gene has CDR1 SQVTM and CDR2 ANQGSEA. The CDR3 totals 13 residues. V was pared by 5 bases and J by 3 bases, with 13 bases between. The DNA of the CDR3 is TGCAGCGTTACAGGGTTGTATCACACTGAAGCTTTCTTT. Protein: CSVTGLYHTEAFF.

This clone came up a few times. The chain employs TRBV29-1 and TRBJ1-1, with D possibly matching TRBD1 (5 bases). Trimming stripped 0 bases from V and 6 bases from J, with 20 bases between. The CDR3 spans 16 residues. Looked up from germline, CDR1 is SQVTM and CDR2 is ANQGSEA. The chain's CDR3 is CSVEDKGKRSIAEAFF. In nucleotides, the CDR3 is TGCAGCGTTGAAGATAAGGGGAAGCGGTCTATCGCTGAAGCTTTCTTT.

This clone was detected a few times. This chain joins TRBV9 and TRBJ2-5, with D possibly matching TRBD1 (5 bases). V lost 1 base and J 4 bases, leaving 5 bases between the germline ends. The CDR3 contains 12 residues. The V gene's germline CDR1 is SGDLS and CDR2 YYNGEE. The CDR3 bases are TGTGCCAGCAGCGTACAGGGAGAGACCCAGTACTTC. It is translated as CASSVQGETQYF.

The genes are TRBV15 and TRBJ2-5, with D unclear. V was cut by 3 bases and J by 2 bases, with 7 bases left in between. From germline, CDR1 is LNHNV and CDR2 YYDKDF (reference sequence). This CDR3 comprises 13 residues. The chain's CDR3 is CATSSGDQETQYF. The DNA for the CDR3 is TGTGCCACCAGCAGTGGGGATCAAGAGACCCAGTACTTC.

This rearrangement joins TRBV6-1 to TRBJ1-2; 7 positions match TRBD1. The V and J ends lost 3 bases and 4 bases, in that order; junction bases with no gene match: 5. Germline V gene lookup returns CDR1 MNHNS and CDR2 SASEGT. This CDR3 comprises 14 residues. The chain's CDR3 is CASSDYRGPYGYTF. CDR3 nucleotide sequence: TGTGCCAGCAGTGACTACAGGGGTCCCTATGGCTACACCTTC.

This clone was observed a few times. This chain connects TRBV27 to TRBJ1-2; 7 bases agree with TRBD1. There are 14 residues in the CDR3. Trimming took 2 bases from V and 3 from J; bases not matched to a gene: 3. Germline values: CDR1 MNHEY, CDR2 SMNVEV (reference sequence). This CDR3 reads CASSLIGGDYGYTF. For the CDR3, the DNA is TGTGCCAGCAGTTTAATAGGGGGCGACTATGGCTACACCTTC.

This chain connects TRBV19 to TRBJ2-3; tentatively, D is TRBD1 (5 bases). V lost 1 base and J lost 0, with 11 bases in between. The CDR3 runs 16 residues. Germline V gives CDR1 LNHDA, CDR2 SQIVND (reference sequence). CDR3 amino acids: CASSIGGRVSTDTQYF. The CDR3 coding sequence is TGTGCCAGTAGTATAGGGGGCAGGGTGAGCACAGATACGCAGTATTTT. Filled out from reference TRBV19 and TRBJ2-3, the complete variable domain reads DGGITQSPKYLFRKEGQNVTLSCEQNLNHDAMYWYRQDPGQGLRLIYYSQIVNDFQKGDIAEGYSVSREKKESFPLTVTSAQKNPTAFYLCASSIGGRVSTDTQYFGPGTRLTVL.

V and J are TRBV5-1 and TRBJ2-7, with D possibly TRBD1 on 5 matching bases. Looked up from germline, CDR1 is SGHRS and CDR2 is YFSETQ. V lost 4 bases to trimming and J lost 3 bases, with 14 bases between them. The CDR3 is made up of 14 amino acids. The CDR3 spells CASSQDTNLYEQYF. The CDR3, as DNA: TGCGCCAGCAGCCAGGACACAAACCTCTACGAGCAGTACTTC.

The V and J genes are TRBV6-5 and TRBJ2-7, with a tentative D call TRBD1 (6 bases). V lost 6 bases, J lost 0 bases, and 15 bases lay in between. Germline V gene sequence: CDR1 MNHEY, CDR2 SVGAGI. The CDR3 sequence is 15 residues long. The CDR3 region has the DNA TGTGCCAGCAGGCCGACTCAGGGGATCTCCTACGAGCAGTACTTC. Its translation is CASRPTQGISYEQYF.

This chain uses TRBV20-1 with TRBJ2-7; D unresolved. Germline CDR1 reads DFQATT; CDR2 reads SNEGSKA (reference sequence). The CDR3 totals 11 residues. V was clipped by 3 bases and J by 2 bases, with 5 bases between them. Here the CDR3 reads CSASAAYEQYF. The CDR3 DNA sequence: TGCAGTGCTAGTGCCGCCTACGAGCAGTACTTC.

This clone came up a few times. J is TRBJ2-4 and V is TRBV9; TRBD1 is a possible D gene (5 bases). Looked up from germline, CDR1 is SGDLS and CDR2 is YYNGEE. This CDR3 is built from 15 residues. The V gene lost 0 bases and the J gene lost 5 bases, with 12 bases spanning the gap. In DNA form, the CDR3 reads TGTGCCAGCAGCGTAGACCCAGGGTCCCAAAACATTCAGTACTTC. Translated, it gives CASSVDPGSQNIQYF.

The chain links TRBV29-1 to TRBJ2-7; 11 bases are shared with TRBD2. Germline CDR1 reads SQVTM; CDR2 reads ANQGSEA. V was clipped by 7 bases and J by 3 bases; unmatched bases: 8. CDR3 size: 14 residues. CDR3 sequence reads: CSGLLAGDDYEQYF. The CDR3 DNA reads TGCAGCGGCCTACTAGCGGGAGATGACTACGAGCAGTACTTC.

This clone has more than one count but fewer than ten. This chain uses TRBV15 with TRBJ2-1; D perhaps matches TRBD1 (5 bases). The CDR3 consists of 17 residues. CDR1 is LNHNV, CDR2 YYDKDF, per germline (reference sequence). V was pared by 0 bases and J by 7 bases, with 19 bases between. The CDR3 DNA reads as TGTGCCACCAGCAGAGAATGGCCACCGGGCCCAGGGAATGAGCAGTTCTTC. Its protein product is CATSREWPPGPGNEQFF.

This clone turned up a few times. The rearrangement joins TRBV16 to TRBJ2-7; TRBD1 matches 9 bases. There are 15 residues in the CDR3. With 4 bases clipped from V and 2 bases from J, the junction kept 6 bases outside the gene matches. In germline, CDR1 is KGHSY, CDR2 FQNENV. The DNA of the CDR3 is TGTGCCAGCAGCCCTCCCGGGGACAGGGCCTACGAGCAGTACTTC. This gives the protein CASSPPGDRAYEQYF.